This T cell receptor (beta chain) was identified during a study of radiotherapy plus CTLA-4 blockade in lung cancer. Produced via immunoSEQ multiplex PCR; TCRdb's table is partial and in-frame only. The data contain nearly 95,000 clones, approximately 78% of them singletons. Germline values: CDR1 SNHLY, CDR2 FYNNEI. Trimming cost V 4 bases and J 6 bases, with 7 bases left between them. The CDR3 has 11 residues. The chain joins TRBV2 to TRBJ2-7; no firm D call. The clonotype originates from a human donor with non-small cell lung cancer that progressed on radiotherapy plus ipilimumab. The input for sequencing was peripheral blood, taken from a patient treated with radiotherapy plus ipilimumab. DNA for the CDR3: TGTGCCAGCAGTGCGTCTCTCGAGCAGTACTTC. It codes for CASSASLEQYF.